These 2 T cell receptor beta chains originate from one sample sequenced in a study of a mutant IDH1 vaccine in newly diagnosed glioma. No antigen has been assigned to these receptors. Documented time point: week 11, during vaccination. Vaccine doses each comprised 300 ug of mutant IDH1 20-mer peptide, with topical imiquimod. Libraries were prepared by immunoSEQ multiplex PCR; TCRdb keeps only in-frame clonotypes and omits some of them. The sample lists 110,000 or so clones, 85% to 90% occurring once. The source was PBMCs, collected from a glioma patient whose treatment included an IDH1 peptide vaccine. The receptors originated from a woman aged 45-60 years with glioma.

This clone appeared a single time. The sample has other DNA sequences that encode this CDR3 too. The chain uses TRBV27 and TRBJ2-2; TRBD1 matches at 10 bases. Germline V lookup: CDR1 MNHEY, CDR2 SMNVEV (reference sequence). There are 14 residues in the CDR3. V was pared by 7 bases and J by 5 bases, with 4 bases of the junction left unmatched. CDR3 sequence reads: CASTRQGATGELFF. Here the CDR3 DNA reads TGTGCCAGCACTCGACAGGGGGCGACCGGGGAGCTGTTTTTT.

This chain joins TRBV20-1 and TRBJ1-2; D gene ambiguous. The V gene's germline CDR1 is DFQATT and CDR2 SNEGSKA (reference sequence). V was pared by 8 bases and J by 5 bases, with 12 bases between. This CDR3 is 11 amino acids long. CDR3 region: CSLGYGYGYTF. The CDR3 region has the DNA TGCAGTCTCGGATACGGGTATGGCTACACCTTC.